This is a list of T cell receptor beta chains from one sample in a study of regulatory T cells in long-lasting Graves disease. In TCRdb, the multiplex PCR reads were re-called with MiXCR into one record per CDR3 protein. The sample has roughly 400,000 distinct CDR3 sequences; 21% are singletons. The sample consisted of peripheral blood mononuclear cells (PBMCs), taken when the disease was refractory, from a patient treated with antithyroid drugs. The source is a female donor with Graves disease. Each CDR3 is given with its conserved first and last residue. D genes are given only for firm matches. The size of a clone is reported for some rows only, either as once, few or many, or as a class for expanded clones.

D gene: TRBD2; J gene: TRBJ2-1; clone size: few; V gene: TRBV7-3; CDR3 DNA: TGTGCCAGCAGCTTAGAGCGGGAGGCCGGGGGCCATGAGCAGTTCTTC; CDR3 protein: CASSLEREAGGHEQFF
D gene: -; J gene: TRBJ2-5; clone size: many; V gene: TRBV6-6; CDR3 DNA: TGTGCCAGCAGTTACTCGATCGCCTACAGGGCTGGGCAAGAGACCCAGTACTTC; CDR3 protein: CASSYSIAYRAGQETQYF
D gene: -; J gene: TRBJ2-7; clone size: many; V gene: TRBV29-1; CDR3 DNA: TGCAGCGTTGGCGGTTTTTCCTACGAGCAGTACTTC; CDR3 protein: CSVGGFSYEQYF
D gene: -; J gene: TRBJ2-7; clone size: few; V gene: TRBV5-1; CDR3 DNA: TGCGCCAGCAGCTTGGAGGGGCAGCAGTACTTC; CDR3 protein: CASSLEGQQYF
D gene: -; J gene: TRBJ2-7; clone size: many; V gene: TRBV7-2; CDR3 DNA: TGTGCCAGCAGCCCCCGTCTCGCGGCCCGCGAGCAGTACTTC; CDR3 protein: CASSPRLAAREQYF
D gene: -; J gene: TRBJ1-2; clone size: -; V gene: TRBV7-9; CDR3 DNA: TGTGCCAGCAGATCGAGGACAGCGACTGGCTACACCTTC; CDR3 protein: CASRSRTATGYTF
D gene: TRBD1; J gene: TRBJ2-2; clone size: -; V gene: TRBV30; CDR3 DNA: TGTGCCTGGAGCCGGCCGGACAGGGTCACCGGGGAGCTGTTTTTT; CDR3 protein: CAWSRPDRVTGELFF
D gene: -; J gene: TRBJ2-2; clone size: -; V gene: TRBV27; CDR3 DNA: TGTGCCAGCAGTATTGTAGGGACGTCGGGGACCGGGGAGCTGTTTTTT; CDR3 protein: CASSIVGTSGTGELFF
D gene: -; J gene: TRBJ2-5; clone size: -; V gene: TRBV18; CDR3 DNA: TGTGCCAGCTCACCTCTCTTCCAAGGGCTAAGAAAAGAGACCCAGTACTTC; CDR3 protein: CASSPLFQGLRKETQYF
D gene: TRBD2; J gene: TRBJ2-2; clone size: -; V gene: TRBV3-1; CDR3 DNA: TGTGCCAGCAGCCAGAGTAGAGGAACGGGACTAGCGCGGCCGAACACCGGGGAGCTGTTTTTT; CDR3 protein: CASSQSRGTGLARPNTGELFF
D gene: TRBD1; J gene: TRBJ2-7; clone size: many; V gene: TRBV10-3; CDR3 DNA: TGTGCCATCAGTGATTTCCAGGGGGCTTACGAGCAGTACTTC; CDR3 protein: CAISDFQGAYEQYF
D gene: -; J gene: TRBJ2-2; clone size: many; V gene: TRBV6-1; CDR3 DNA: TGTGCCAGCAGTGAAGGGCCTAGCGTGGGTTTGGGTAGCGGGGAGCTGTTTTTT; CDR3 protein: CASSEGPSVGLGSGELFF
D gene: TRBD1; J gene: TRBJ1-1; clone size: many; V gene: TRBV12-3/TRBV12-4; CDR3 DNA: TGTGCCAGCAGTTTGGGACAGATCATGAACACTGAAGCTTTCTTT; CDR3 protein: CASSLGQIMNTEAFF
D gene: TRBD1; J gene: TRBJ1-1; clone size: many; V gene: TRBV28; CDR3 DNA: TGTGCCAGCAGCTTCGGACAGGGGTGGTCTGAAGCTTTCTTT; CDR3 protein: CASSFGQGWSEAFF
D gene: TRBD1; J gene: TRBJ2-2; clone size: -; V gene: TRBV7-6; CDR3 DNA: TGTGCCAGCAGCTTAGCGCCGGGCAGGGGGCAGAGCGGGGAGCTGTTTTTT; CDR3 protein: CASSLAPGRGQSGELFF
D gene: TRBD2; J gene: TRBJ2-3; clone size: few; V gene: TRBV11-2; CDR3 DNA: TGTGCCAGCAGCTCTAATCTAGCGGCCACAGATACGCAGTATTTT; CDR3 protein: CASSSNLAATDTQYF
D gene: TRBD1; J gene: TRBJ2-7; clone size: once; V gene: TRBV19; CDR3 DNA: TGTGCCAGTAGTACCGGGACAGTCCCGTCCGAGCAGTACTTC; CDR3 protein: CASSTGTVPSEQYF
D gene: -; J gene: TRBJ1-1; clone size: many; V gene: TRBV28; CDR3 DNA: TGTGCCAGCAGTCCCCCGGGACAAATGAACACTGAAGCTTTCTTT; CDR3 protein: CASSPPGQMNTEAFF
D gene: TRBD1; J gene: TRBJ2-6; clone size: -; V gene: TRBV28; CDR3 DNA: TGTGCCAGCAACCCTATACAGGGGGCGAAGTATATCCCTGGGGCCAACGTCCTGACTTTC; CDR3 protein: CASNPIQGAKYIPGANVLTF
D gene: TRBD1; J gene: TRBJ1-1; clone size: many; V gene: TRBV20-1; CDR3 DNA: TGCAGTGCTACTAAGACAGGGGTGAACACTGAAGCTTTCTTT; CDR3 protein: CSATKTGVNTEAFF
D gene: TRBD2; J gene: TRBJ2-1; clone size: -; V gene: TRBV19; CDR3 DNA: TGTGCCAGTAGTACGTTAGCGGGAGGGCCCCTTGAGCAGTTCTTC; CDR3 protein: CASSTLAGGPLEQFF
D gene: TRBD2; J gene: TRBJ2-1; clone size: many; V gene: TRBV2; CDR3 DNA: TGTGCCAGCAGTCTTAAATTACTAGCGGGAGGCCGGGAAGGTGAGCAGTTCTTC; CDR3 protein: CASSLKLLAGGREGEQFF
D gene: -; J gene: TRBJ1-4; clone size: many; V gene: TRBV10-3; CDR3 DNA: TGTGCCATCAGTGCGTCAGGGAGGGAAAAACTGTTTTTT; CDR3 protein: CAISASGREKLFF
D gene: -; J gene: TRBJ2-5; clone size: -; V gene: TRBV20-1; CDR3 DNA: TGCAGTGCTAGAGTGGCCGGCAAACAAGAGACCCAGTACTTC; CDR3 protein: CSARVAGKQETQYF
D gene: -; J gene: TRBJ1-1; clone size: many; V gene: TRBV5-1; CDR3 DNA: TGCGCCAGCAGCTTCGACCCTCCGGGACATAGAATGAACACTGAAGCTTTCTTT; CDR3 protein: CASSFDPPGHRMNTEAFF
D gene: -; J gene: TRBJ1-5; clone size: many; V gene: TRBV11-2; CDR3 DNA: TGTGCCAGCAGCTTTTTCAGCAATCAGCCCCAGCATTTT; CDR3 protein: CASSFFSNQPQHF
D gene: -; J gene: TRBJ2-4; clone size: -; V gene: TRBV6-2/TRBV6-3; CDR3 DNA: TGTGCCAGCAGTTACCTCGACTCGGATTTCGGCAAAAACATTCAGTACTTC; CDR3 protein: CASSYLDSDFGKNIQYF
D gene: -; J gene: TRBJ1-5; clone size: -; V gene: TRBV19; CDR3 DNA: TGTGCCAGTTCCCTCTCGGGTTTCAATCAGCCCCAGCATTTT; CDR3 protein: CASSLSGFNQPQHF
D gene: -; J gene: TRBJ2-7; clone size: many; V gene: TRBV12-3/TRBV12-4; CDR3 DNA: TGTGCCAGCAGCCTTGCTGGCGGCCTCTACGAGCAGTACTTC; CDR3 protein: CASSLAGGLYEQYF
D gene: TRBD1; J gene: TRBJ2-7; clone size: -; V gene: TRBV5-1; CDR3 DNA: TGCGCCAGCAGCTTTAGTCCGGACAAGACAGGGCCGGATTACGAGCAGTACTTC; CDR3 protein: CASSFSPDKTGPDYEQYF
D gene: TRBD1; J gene: TRBJ2-7; clone size: many; V gene: TRBV28; CDR3 DNA: TGTGCCAGCAGTTTTCCAGGGGGCATCAAATACGAGCAGTACTTC; CDR3 protein: CASSFPGGIKYEQYF
D gene: TRBD1; J gene: TRBJ2-1; clone size: few; V gene: TRBV29-1; CDR3 DNA: TGCAGCGTAAAGGGGGCAAGCTCCTACAATGAGCAGTTCTTC; CDR3 protein: CSVKGASSYNEQFF
D gene: -; J gene: TRBJ2-2; clone size: -; V gene: TRBV7-3; CDR3 DNA: TGTGCCAGCAGCTTAACGTCCCCCTTAATTAACACCGGGGAGCTGTTTTTT; CDR3 protein: CASSLTSPLINTGELFF
D gene: -; J gene: TRBJ2-5; clone size: -; V gene: TRBV20-1; CDR3 DNA: TGCAGTGGGCAGGGGGGTCAGACCCAGTACTTC; CDR3 protein: CSGQGGQTQYF
D gene: TRBD1; J gene: TRBJ2-5; clone size: -; V gene: TRBV24-1; CDR3 DNA: TGTGCCACCAGTGGGACGGGACAGATCCAAGAGACCCAGTACTTC; CDR3 protein: CATSGTGQIQETQYF
D gene: -; J gene: TRBJ2-5; clone size: many; V gene: TRBV5-1; CDR3 DNA: TGCGCCAGCAGCATGACGGGACAAACGGCGGAGACCCAGTACTTC; CDR3 protein: CASSMTGQTAETQYF
D gene: -; J gene: TRBJ2-5; clone size: -; V gene: TRBV24-1; CDR3 DNA: TGTGCCACCAGTGATTCAACTGGGCCGGAGACCCAGTACTTC; CDR3 protein: CATSDSTGPETQYF
D gene: TRBD1; J gene: TRBJ1-1; clone size: many; V gene: TRBV12-3/TRBV12-4; CDR3 DNA: TGTGCCAGCAGTCCGACCGCCGGGACAGGGGGCACTGAAGCTTTCTTT; CDR3 protein: CASSPTAGTGGTEAFF
D gene: -; J gene: TRBJ2-1; clone size: many; V gene: TRBV7-3; CDR3 DNA: TGTGCCAGCAGCCTACGAGGGTCCTACAATGAGCAGTTCTTC; CDR3 protein: CASSLRGSYNEQFF
D gene: TRBD1; J gene: TRBJ1-5; clone size: -; V gene: TRBV20-1; CDR3 DNA: TGCAGTGCTGGAGGGACAGGGGCCTCTCAGCCCCAGCATTTT; CDR3 protein: CSAGGTGASQPQHF
D gene: -; J gene: TRBJ2-5; clone size: many; V gene: TRBV10-3; CDR3 DNA: TGTGCCATCAGTGAGTCGAATGGGGGGCGAGAGACCCAGTACTTC; CDR3 protein: CAISESNGGRETQYF
D gene: TRBD1; J gene: TRBJ1-1; clone size: few; V gene: TRBV28; CDR3 DNA: TGTGCCAGCAGTGCACAGACAGGGGCCTCTGGGGCTTTCTTT; CDR3 protein: CASSAQTGASGAFF